This T cell receptor (beta chain) is from a study of T cells in Graves' hyperthyroidism and ophthalmopathy. The CDR3 consists of 17 residues. Germline-derived CDR1 and CDR2 are LNHDA and SQIVND (reference sequence). The J segment lost 11 bases and the V segment lost 4 bases, leaving 15 bases of the junction unmatched. The source material, RNA transcripts, was used to amplify TCR beta CDR3 regions. During a first-round RT-PCR of the TCR CDR3, the HTBI primer set was used. MiXCR, applied by TCRdb to the multiplex PCR reads, yields one record per CDR3 protein. This table holds around 350,000 distinct CDR3 sequences, about 18% found once.

What was sequenced was blood. The source is a woman aged 18 to 35 with Graves' hyperthyroidism. V gene TRBV19 combines with J gene TRBJ1-5, with 12 positions matching TRBD1. The CDR3 coding sequence is TGTGCCAGTAGTAGATATCCGGGACAGGGGGCCTTTCTGGCCCAGCATTTT. It translates to CASSRYPGQGAFLAQHF.